This T cell receptor beta chain was profiled in a study of blood T cell repertoires in COVID-19. Study summary: The United States, Italy and Spain supplied acute and convalescent COVID-19 samples. From T cells, B-cell-depleted T cells, or PBMCs came the material, which was cDNA or gDNA.

This table comes from immunoSEQ multiplex PCR, and its TCRdb copy is limited to in-frame clones, with some not included. The table includes roughly 440,000 clones, about nine tenths detected once. Germline V lookup: CDR1 KGHSH, CDR2 LQKENI. J lost 2 bases, V lost 3 bases, and 7 bases had no gene match. CDR3 length equals 16 residues. The sequence was collected from a woman aged 45-60 years with COVID-19, enrolled during active disease. The rearrangement links TRBV18 to TRBJ2-3; 8 bases line up with TRBD2. Sequencing input: peripheral blood. As DNA, the CDR3 is TGTGCCAGCTCACCGCTGCGGGGGGACCACACAGATACGCAGTATTTT. Translation gives CASSPLRGDHTDTQYF.